This T cell receptor beta chain originates from a study of cytomegalovirus exposure and HLA in healthy donors. Trimming removed 4 bases from V and 4 bases from J; junction bases left unmatched: 12. Germline V gene data show CDR1 as SGHRS and CDR2 as YFSETQ. This CDR3 region has 16 residues. It was with 60 Vbeta and 13 Jbeta primers that the PCR ran. Clones were read by immunoSEQ multiplex PCR, and TCRdb kept only the in-frame ones, dropping some. Of about 140,000 clones in the sample, about 80% were seen once. Sequenced sample: PBMCs. This TCR came from a man in his forties in good health and CMV-seronegative. The V and J genes are TRBV5-1 and TRBJ2-3, with 7 bases matching TRBD1. The CDR3 spells CASSNRQGRGPDTQYF. CDR3 in DNA: TGCGCCAGCAGCAACCGACAGGGACGGGGCCCAGATACGCAGTATTTT.